Listed below are T cell receptor beta chains from one sample, sequenced in a study of regulatory T cells in long-lasting Graves disease. A single record per CDR3 protein comes from TCRdb applying MiXCR to the multiplex PCR reads. The repertoire includes some 560,000 distinct CDR3 sequences, approximately 16% of them detected once, and 20% to 25% sits in the top ten. These records were also assigned to another study, of T cells in Graves' hyperthyroidism and ophthalmopathy.

The specimen comprised peripheral blood mononuclear cells (PBMCs), sampled at new diagnosis, from a patient treated with antithyroid drugs. These receptors were obtained from a woman aged 35-65 years with Graves disease. Each CDR3 is given with its conserved first and last residue. Each record gives: V gene, CDR3 length, D gene, J gene, clone size, CDR3 DNA, CDR3 protein. A D gene is named only where the DNA matches it firmly. Rows may omit the clone size; those that give it use once, few, many or a size class.

>TRBV2|15|.|TRBJ2-2|many
TGTGCCAGCAGAAGCCAGGGGCGAAGCACCGGGGAGCTGTTTTTT
CASRSQGRSTGELFF
>TRBV6-2/TRBV6-3|11|.|TRBJ1-1|.
TGTGCCAGCATGGGCAGCGTCGAAGCTTTCTTT
CASMGSVEAFF
>TRBV6-4|13|.|TRBJ1-6|.
TGTGCCAGCAGTGAAGTTCAGTACGCACCCCTCCACTTT
CASSEVQYAPLHF
>TRBV20-1|14|TRBD1|TRBJ1-2|many
TGCAGTGCTTGGCAGGGACAGCAAAAATATGGCTACACCTTC
CSAWQGQQKYGYTF
>TRBV29-1|13|TRBD1|TRBJ1-2|few
TGCAGCGTTGAAGGTCAGGGGGTCGGGGGCTACACCTTC
CSVEGQGVGGYTF
>TRBV18|15|.|TRBJ1-2|many
TGTGCCAGCTCAGCTGGACGGGCCTCGGACTATGGCTACACCTTC
CASSAGRASDYGYTF
>TRBV24-1|13|.|TRBJ2-3|few
TGTGCCGTACAGGGAGGGAGCACAGATACGCAGTATTTT
CAVQGGSTDTQYF
>TRBV7-2|14|TRBD1|TRBJ1-1|many
TGTGCCAGCAGCTCAATTCTGGGACAGGGTGTAGCTTTCTTT
CASSSILGQGVAFF
>TRBV12-3/TRBV12-4|15|.|TRBJ2-7|many
TGTGCCAGCAGCCTCTTTAGGGTCCTCTCCTACGAGCAGTACTTC
CASSLFRVLSYEQYF
>TRBV20-1|14|.|TRBJ1-1|few
TGCAGTGCTAGGAGCAGCTTGGGGAACACTGAAGCTTTCTTT
CSARSSLGNTEAFF
>TRBV13|17|.|TRBJ1-4|few
TGTGCCAGCAGCTTAGGCCCGGGAGGCGCAACTAATGAAAAACTGTTTTTT
CASSLGPGGATNEKLFF
>TRBV20-1|15|.|TRBJ1-5|few
TGCAGTGCTATGTCCGGGACGGTTGACAATCAGCCCCAGCATTTT
CSAMSGTVDNQPQHF
>TRBV30|14|.|TRBJ1-1|many
TGTGCCTGGACCCTTGGACCTACGAACACTGAAGCTTTCTTT
CAWTLGPTNTEAFF
>TRBV19|12|.|TRBJ2-7|many
TGTGCCAGTAAGGGAAACTCCTACGAGCAGTACTTC
CASKGNSYEQYF
>TRBV3-1|17|TRBD2|TRBJ2-5|many
TGTGCCAGCAGCCAAGACTTGACGCAGCGGGGGGAAGAGACCCAGTACTTC
CASSQDLTQRGEETQYF